Given below is one T cell receptor beta chain in context. This entry belongs to a study of blood T cell repertoires in COVID-19. Looking at the study overall: The analysed material was cDNA or gDNA that came from T cells, B-cell-depleted T cells, or PBMCs.

The assay was immunoSEQ multiplex PCR, and TCRdb's table has in-frame clones only and misses some. This table holds fewer than 300,000 clones, about 88% found once. The sample comprised peripheral blood. The receptor's source is a human donor with COVID-19, enrolled during active disease. The donor label of this sample is uncertain.

The CDR3 nucleotides read TGTGCCAGCAGCCCTGGGGGCGTTGAAAAACTGTTTTTT. Translated: CASSPGGVEKLFF. The V gene is TRBV11-2, the J gene TRBJ1-4, with D tentatively TRBD1 (6 bases). V was cut by 5 bases and J by 7 bases, with 11 bases left in between. CDR1 and CDR2 (germline): SGHAT, FQNNGV. The CDR3 is 13 amino acids.